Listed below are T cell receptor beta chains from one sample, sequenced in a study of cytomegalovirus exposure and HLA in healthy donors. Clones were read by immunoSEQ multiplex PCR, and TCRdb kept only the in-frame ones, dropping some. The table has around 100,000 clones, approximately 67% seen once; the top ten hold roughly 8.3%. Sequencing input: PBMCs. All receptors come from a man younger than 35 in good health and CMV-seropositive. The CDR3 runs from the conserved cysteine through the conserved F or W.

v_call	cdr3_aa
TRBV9	CASSVDDGGVWGTQYF
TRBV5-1	CASTWAGDGYGYTF
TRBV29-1	CSVLGQTGKLFF
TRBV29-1	CSVDLDRGPETQYF
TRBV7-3	CASSLLGLSDTQYF
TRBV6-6	CASSNNRVTGELFF
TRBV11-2	CASSLVPSSSYEQYF
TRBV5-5	CASSPAGGVEDTQYF
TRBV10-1	CASSPDRFTDTQYF
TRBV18	CASSPRPGKNEKLFF
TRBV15	CATSSQDYGYTF
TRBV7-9	CASSGDSRNQPQHF
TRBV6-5	CASSQDTEGNQPQHF
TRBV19	CASSMSGGFEEAFF
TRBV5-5	CASSSITGTGFTRSDYGYTF
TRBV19	CASSAFHEQYF
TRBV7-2	CASSLEQGTYNEQFF
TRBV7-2	CASKQAPPQETQYF
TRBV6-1	CASSEMGGETEAFF
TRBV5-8	CASSLIVTGELFF
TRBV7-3	CASSLEPLPPAEAFF
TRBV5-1	CASSPWPGQGAREQYF
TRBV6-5	CATRKGSGTGELFF
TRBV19	CASSISAATVLPNEKLFF
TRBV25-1	CASSEPLGGEQFF
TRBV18	CASSPPGTSRGPLGEQYF